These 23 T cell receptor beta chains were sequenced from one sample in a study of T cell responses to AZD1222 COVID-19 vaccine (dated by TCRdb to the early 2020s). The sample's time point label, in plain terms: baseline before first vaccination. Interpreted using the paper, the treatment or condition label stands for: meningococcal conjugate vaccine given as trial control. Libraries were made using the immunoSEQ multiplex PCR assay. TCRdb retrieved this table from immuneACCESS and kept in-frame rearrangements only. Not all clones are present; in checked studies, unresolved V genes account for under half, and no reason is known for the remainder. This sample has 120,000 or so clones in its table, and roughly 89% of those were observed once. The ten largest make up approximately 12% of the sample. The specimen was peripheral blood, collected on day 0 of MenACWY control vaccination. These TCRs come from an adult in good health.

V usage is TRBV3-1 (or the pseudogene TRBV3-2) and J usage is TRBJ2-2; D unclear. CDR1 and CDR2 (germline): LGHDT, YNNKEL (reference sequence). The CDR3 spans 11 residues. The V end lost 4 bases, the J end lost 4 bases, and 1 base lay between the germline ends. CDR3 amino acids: CASSRTGELFF. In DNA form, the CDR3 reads TGTGCCAGCAGCCGCACCGGGGAGCTGTTTTTT.

Here the CDR3 reads CASRNHRPDSYEQYF. The CDR3 DNA sequence: TGTGCCAGCAGAAACCACAGGCCCGACTCCTACGAGCAGTACTTC. The chain joins TRBV6-5 to TRBJ2-7, with TRBD1 as a possible D gene (5 bases). The V gene's germline CDR1 is MNHEY and CDR2 SVGAGI. The V gene lost 6 bases and the J gene lost 0 bases, with 15 bases spanning the gap. This CDR3 comprises 15 residues.

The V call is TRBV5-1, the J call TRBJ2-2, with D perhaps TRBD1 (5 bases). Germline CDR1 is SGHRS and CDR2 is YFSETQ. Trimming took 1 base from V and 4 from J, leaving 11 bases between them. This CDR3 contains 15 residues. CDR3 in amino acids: CASSLLTGTTGELFF. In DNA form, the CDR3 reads TGCGCCAGCAGCTTGCTCACAGGTACCACCGGGGAGCTGTTTTTT.

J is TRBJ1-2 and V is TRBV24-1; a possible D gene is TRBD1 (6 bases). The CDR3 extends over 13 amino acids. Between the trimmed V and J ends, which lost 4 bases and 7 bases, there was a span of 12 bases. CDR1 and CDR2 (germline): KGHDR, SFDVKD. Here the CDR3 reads CATSDDTGTGYTF. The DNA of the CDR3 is TGTGCCACCAGTGACGATACAGGGACTGGCTACACCTTC.

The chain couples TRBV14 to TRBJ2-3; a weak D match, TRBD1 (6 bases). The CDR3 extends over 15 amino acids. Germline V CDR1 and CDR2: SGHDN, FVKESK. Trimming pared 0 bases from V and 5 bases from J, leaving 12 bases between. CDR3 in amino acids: CASSQEGRGGDTQYF. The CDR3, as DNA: TGTGCCAGCAGCCAAGAGGGCAGGGGTGGAGATACGCAGTATTTT.

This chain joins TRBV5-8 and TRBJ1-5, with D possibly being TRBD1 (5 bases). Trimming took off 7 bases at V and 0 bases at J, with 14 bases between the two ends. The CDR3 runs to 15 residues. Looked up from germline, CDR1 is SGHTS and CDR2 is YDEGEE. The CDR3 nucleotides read TGTGCCAGCGCCAAACCGGGGGGTAGCAATCAGCCCCAGCATTTT. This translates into CASAKPGGSNQPQHF. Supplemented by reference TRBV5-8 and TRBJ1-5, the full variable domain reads EAGVTQSPTHLIKTRGQQATLRCSPISGHTSVYWYQQALGLGLQFLLWYDEGEERNRGNFPPRFSGRQFPNYSSELNVNALELEDSALYLCASAKPGGSNQPQHFGDGTRLSIL.

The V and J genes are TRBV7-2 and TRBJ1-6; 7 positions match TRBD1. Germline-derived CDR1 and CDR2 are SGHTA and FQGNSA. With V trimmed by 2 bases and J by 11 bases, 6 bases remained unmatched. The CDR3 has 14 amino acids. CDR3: CASSLNRGPTPLHF. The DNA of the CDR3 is TGTGCCAGCAGCTTAAACAGGGGTCCGACACCCCTCCACTTT.

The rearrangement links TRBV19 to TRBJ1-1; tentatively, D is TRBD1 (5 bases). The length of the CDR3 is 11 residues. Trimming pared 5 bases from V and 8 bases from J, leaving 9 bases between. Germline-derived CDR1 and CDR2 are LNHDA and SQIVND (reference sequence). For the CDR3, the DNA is TGTGCCAGTAGTTGGGCAGGGGAAGCTTTCTTT. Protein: CASSWAGEAFF.

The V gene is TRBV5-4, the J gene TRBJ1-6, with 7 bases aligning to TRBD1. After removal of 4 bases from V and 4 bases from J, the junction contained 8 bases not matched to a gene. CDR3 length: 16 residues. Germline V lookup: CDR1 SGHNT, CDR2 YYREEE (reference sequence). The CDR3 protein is CASSQGGTAYNSPLHF. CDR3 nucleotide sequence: TGTGCCAGCAGCCAGGGGGGAACCGCTTATAATTCACCCCTCCACTTT.

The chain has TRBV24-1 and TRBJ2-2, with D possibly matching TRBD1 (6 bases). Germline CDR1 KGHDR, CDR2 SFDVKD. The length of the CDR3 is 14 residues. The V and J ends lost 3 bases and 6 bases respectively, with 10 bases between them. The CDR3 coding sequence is TGTGCCACCAGTGATCGAACAGGGTCCGGGGAGCTGTTTTTT. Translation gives CATSDRTGSGELFF.

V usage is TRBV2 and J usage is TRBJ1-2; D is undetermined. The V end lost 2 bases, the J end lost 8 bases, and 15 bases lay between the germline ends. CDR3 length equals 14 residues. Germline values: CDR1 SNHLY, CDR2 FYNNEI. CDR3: CASSELGPPRGYTF. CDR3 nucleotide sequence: TGTGCCAGCAGTGAACTGGGTCCCCCGCGGGGCTACACCTTC. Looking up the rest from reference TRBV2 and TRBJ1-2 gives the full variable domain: EPEVTQTPSHQVTQMGQEVILRCVPISNHLYFYWYRQILGQKVEFLVSFYNNEISEKSEIFDDQFSVERPDGSNFTLKIRSTKLEDSAMYFCASSELGPPRGYTFGSGTRLTVV.

In nucleotides, the CDR3 is TGTGCCAGTAGTGATAATGAAAAACTGTTTTTT. Protein: CASSDNEKLFF. The V and J genes are TRBV19 and TRBJ1-4; D is uncertain. Trimming removed 5 bases at V and 4 bases at J, with 2 bases between. Germline V lookup: CDR1 LNHDA, CDR2 SQIVND (reference sequence). The CDR3 is 11 amino acids.

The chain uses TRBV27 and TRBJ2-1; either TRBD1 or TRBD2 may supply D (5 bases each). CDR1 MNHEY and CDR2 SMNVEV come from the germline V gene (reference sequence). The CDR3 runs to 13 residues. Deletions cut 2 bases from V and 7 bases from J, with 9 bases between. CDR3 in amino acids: CASSLGWGNEQFF. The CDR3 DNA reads TGTGCCAGCAGTTTAGGCTGGGGGAATGAGCAGTTCTTC.

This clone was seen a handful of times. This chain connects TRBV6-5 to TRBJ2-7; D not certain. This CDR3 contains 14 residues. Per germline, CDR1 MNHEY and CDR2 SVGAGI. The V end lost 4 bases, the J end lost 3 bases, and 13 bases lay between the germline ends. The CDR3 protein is CASSSWTNGYEQYF. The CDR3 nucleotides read TGTGCCAGCAGTTCCTGGACGAACGGCTACGAGCAGTACTTC.

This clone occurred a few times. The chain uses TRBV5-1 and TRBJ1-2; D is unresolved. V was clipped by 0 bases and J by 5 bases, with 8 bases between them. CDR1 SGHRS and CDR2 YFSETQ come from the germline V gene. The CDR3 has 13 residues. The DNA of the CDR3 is TGCGCCAGCAGCTTGGATAGGGAGTATGGCTACACCTTC. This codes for CASSLDREYGYTF.

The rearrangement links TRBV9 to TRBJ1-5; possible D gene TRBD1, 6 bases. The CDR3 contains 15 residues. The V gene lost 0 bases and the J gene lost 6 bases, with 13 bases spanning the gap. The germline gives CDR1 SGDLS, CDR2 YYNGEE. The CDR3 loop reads CASSVGSGTSQPQHF. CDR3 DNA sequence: TGTGCCAGCAGCGTAGGATCAGGGACAAGTCAGCCCCAGCATTTT.

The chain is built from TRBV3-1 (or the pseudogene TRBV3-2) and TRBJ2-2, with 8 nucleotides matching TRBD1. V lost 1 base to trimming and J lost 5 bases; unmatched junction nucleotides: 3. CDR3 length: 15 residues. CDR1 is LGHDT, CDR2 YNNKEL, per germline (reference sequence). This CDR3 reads CASSQGTGITGELFF. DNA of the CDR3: TGTGCCAGCAGCCAAGGGACAGGGATTACCGGGGAGCTGTTTTTT.

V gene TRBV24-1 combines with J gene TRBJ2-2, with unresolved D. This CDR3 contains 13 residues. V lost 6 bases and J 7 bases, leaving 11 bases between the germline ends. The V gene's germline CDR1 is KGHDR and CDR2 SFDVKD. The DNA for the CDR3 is TGTGCCACCAGTCCCCCATCCAGCGGGGAGCTGTTTTTT. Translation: CATSPPSSGELFF.

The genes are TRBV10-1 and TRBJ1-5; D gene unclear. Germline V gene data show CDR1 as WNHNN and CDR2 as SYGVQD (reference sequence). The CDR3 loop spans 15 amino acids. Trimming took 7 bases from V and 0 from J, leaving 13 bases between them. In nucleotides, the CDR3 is TGCGCCAGCATCGGGTGGTGTTATAGCAATCAGCCCCAGCATTTT. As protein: CASIGWCYSNQPQHF.

The CDR3 DNA is TGTGCCAGCAGCTTAGGTTCAGCTAGTGTTAATCAGCCCCAGCATTTT. Its translation is CASSLGSASVNQPQHF. The V gene is TRBV7-2, the J gene TRBJ1-5, with D unresolved. The CDR3 covers 16 residues. Germline assignment: CDR1 SGHTA and CDR2 FQGNSA. Trimming cost V 1 base and J 4 bases, with 14 bases left between them.

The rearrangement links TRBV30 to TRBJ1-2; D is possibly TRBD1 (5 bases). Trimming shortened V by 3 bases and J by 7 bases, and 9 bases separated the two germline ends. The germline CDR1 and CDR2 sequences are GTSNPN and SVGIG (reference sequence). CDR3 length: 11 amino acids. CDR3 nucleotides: TGTGCCTGGAGAGGGGATGGTGGCTACACCTTC. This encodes CAWRGDGGYTF.

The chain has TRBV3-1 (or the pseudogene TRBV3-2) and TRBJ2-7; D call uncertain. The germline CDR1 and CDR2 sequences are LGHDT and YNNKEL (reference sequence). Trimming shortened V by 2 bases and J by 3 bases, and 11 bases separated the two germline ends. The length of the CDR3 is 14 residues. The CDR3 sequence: CASSQTTGDYEQYF. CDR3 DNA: TGTGCCAGCAGCCAAACAACTGGAGACTACGAGCAGTACTTC.

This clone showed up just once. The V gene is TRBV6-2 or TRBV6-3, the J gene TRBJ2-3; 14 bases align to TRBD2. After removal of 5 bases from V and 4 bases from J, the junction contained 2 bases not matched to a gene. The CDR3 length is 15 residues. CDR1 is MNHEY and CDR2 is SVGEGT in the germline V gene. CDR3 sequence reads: CASSRLAGGPDTQYF. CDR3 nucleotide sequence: TGTGCCAGCAGTCGACTAGCGGGAGGGCCAGATACGCAGTATTTT.